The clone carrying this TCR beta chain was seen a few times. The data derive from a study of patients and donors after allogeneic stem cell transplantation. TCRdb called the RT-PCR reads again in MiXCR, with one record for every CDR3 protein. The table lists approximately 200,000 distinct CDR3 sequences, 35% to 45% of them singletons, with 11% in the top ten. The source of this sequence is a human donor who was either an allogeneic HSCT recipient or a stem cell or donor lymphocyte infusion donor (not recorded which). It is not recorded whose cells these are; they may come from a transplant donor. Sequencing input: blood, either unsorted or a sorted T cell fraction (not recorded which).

The CDR3 loop reads CASSLLQDTGELFF. The CDR3 region has the DNA TGTGCCAGCAGTTTACTGCAGGACACCGGGGAGCTGTTTTTT. The genes are TRBV28 and TRBJ2-2; D remains ambiguous. The CDR3 is made up of 14 amino acids. The V and J ends lost 2 bases and 3 bases respectively, with 7 bases between them. Germline V gene lookup returns CDR1 MDHEN and CDR2 SYDVKM.